This is a list of T cell receptor beta chains from one sample in a study of blood T cell repertoires in COVID-19. Assay: immunoSEQ multiplex PCR; the TCRdb copy retains only in-frame clones and omits some. The table has 190,000 or so clones, 88% seen once. The sequencing sample was made of peripheral blood. These receptors all stem from a woman in her 30s with acute or convalescent COVID-19. The CDR3 runs from the conserved cysteine through the conserved F or W. D genes are given only for firm matches. Where a row states a size, it is once, few, many or the class of an expanded clone; other rows omit it.

>TRBD1|TRBV27|TRBJ1-5|.
CASSFSPGTDQPQHF
TGTGCCAGCAGTTTTTCCCCCGGGACAGATCAGCCCCAGCATTTT
>TRBD2|TRBV18|TRBJ2-3|.
CASSKREVIDTQYF
TGTGCCAGCTCGAAGCGGGAGGTGATAGATACGCAGTATTTT
>.|TRBV6-5|TRBJ2-3|.
CASEGKRVSTDTQYF
TGTGCCAGCGAAGGAAAGCGGGTGAGCACAGATACGCAGTATTTT
>TRBD2|TRBV29-1|TRBJ2-1|.
CSVVGLDRRGLAGGDGGNEQFF
TGCAGCGTTGTGGGCCTGGACAGGCGGGGACTAGCGGGAGGGGACGGAGGGAATGAGCAGTTCTTC
>.|TRBV9|TRBJ1-4|.
CASSVVLSEGTNEKLFF
TGTGCCAGCAGCGTAGTATTATCGGAGGGAACTAATGAAAAACTGTTTTTT
>.|TRBV7-9|TRBJ1-6|.
CASSPSGDSPLHF
TGTGCCAGCAGCCCCTCGGGAGATTCACCCCTCCACTTT
>.|TRBV11-2|TRBJ2-1|.
CASTSDSYNEQFF
TGTGCCAGCACTAGCGACTCCTACAATGAGCAGTTCTTC
>.|TRBV6-5|TRBJ1-1|.
CASWTGNTEAFF
TGTGCCAGCTGGACTGGGAACACTGAAGCTTTCTTT
>TRBD2|TRBV13|TRBJ2-1|few
CASSLEGAGLAGTSSYNEQFF
TGTGCCAGCAGCTTAGAGGGAGCGGGACTAGCGGGAACAAGCTCCTACAATGAGCAGTTCTTC
>.|TRBV30|TRBJ1-2|.
CAWSVPWQGSGYTF
TGTGCCTGGAGTGTACCGTGGCAGGGCTCTGGCTACACCTTC
>.|TRBV12-3/TRBV12-4|TRBJ1-2|.
CATSQWTYSGYTF
TGTGCCACCTCCCAATGGACATATAGTGGCTACACCTTC
>.|TRBV7-5|TRBJ2-5|.
CASGSLGETQYF
TGTGCCAGCGGGAGTCTTGGAGAGACCCAGTACTTC
>.|TRBV7-9|TRBJ2-1|.
CALRPGDQLSSYNEQFF
TGTGCCTTACGTCCGGGAGACCAATTAAGCTCCTACAATGAGCAGTTCTTC
>.|TRBV6-5|TRBJ2-1|.
CASKRLESYNEQFF
TGTGCCAGCAAACGACTAGAGTCCTACAATGAGCAGTTCTTC
>.|TRBV4-2|TRBJ2-5|.
CASSQEPSQETQYF
TGTGCCAGCAGCCAAGAGCCCAGTCAAGAGACCCAGTACTTC
>.|TRBV11-2|TRBJ2-7|.
CASSVDFSGGSYEQYF
TGTGCCAGCAGCGTTGACTTTAGCGGAGGCTCCTACGAGCAGTACTTC
>.|TRBV6-6|TRBJ2-7|.
CASSYSAPGSEQYF
TGTGCCAGCAGTTACTCGGCTCCAGGGTCCGAGCAGTACTTC
>.|TRBV20-1|TRBJ2-1|few
CSAYDSGEQFF
TGCAGTGCTTACGACTCCGGTGAGCAGTTCTTC
>TRBD2|TRBV7-7|TRBJ2-1|.
CASSLVPPGGFGEQFF
TGTGCTAGCAGCTTAGTCCCCCCGGGAGGTTTTGGTGAGCAGTTCTTC
>.|TRBV28|TRBJ2-1|once
CASSSNEQFF
TGTGCCAGCAGCTCTAATGAGCAGTTCTTC
>TRBD2|TRBV6-5|TRBJ2-1|.
CASRLIAGGPEFF
TGTGCCAGCAGACTCATAGCGGGAGGGCCTGAGTTCTTC
>TRBD1|TRBV9|TRBJ1-5|.
CASSIRDSSNQPQHF
TGTGCCAGCAGCATCCGGGACAGTAGCAATCAGCCCCAGCATTTT
>TRBD1|TRBV5-4|TRBJ2-1|.
CASSRDSSYNEQFF
TGTGCCAGCAGCCGGGACAGCTCCTACAATGAGCAGTTCTTC
>TRBD2|TRBV4-1|TRBJ2-7|.
CASSQATSGNAYEQYF
TGCGCCAGCAGCCAAGCGACTAGCGGGAACGCCTACGAGCAGTACTTC
>.|TRBV7-9|TRBJ1-5|.
CASSLDGGDQPQHF
TGTGCCAGCAGCTTAGACGGGGGGGATCAGCCCCAGCATTTT
>.|TRBV12-3/TRBV12-4|TRBJ2-4|.
CASSFLSENIQYF
TGTGCCAGCAGTTTCCTGTCCGAAAACATTCAGTACTTC
>.|TRBV3-1/TRBV3-2|TRBJ1-1|.
CASSQGATVPEAFF
TGTGCCAGCAGCCAAGGGGCAACCGTGCCCGAAGCTTTCTTT
>TRBD1|TRBV19|TRBJ2-6|once
CASSIVRGSVSGANVLTF
TGTGCCAGTAGTATAGTCAGGGGGAGCGTCTCTGGGGCCAACGTCCTGACTTTC
>TRBD1|TRBV28|TRBJ2-7|.
CASSSGQTYEQYF
TGTGCCAGCAGTTCGGGACAGACCTACGAGCAGTACTTC
>.|TRBV19|TRBJ2-1|.
CASSILGGGLSSYNEQFF
TGTGCCAGTAGTATTCTTGGGGGCGGCTTGAGCTCCTACAATGAGCAGTTCTTC
>.|TRBV7-7|TRBJ2-1|.
CASGGGNEQFF
TGTGCTAGCGGAGGAGGGAATGAGCAGTTCTTC
>.|TRBV2|TRBJ2-7|.
CASKRQVNLEEEQYF
TGTGCCAGCAAGCGACAGGTTAACCTGGAAGAGGAGCAGTACTTC
>.|TRBV21-1|TRBJ1-2|.
CASAGGLTYGYTF
TGTGCCAGCGCAGGGGGGCTGACCTATGGCTACACCTTC
>TRBD1|TRBV6-6|TRBJ2-7|.
CASRDQEGAFYEQYF
TGTGCCAGCCGGGACCAAGAGGGGGCCTTCTACGAGCAGTACTTC
>.|TRBV30|TRBJ2-6|.
CAWSVGSSGANVLTF
TGTGCCTGGAGTGTAGGGAGCTCTGGGGCCAACGTCCTGACTTTC
>TRBD2|TRBV19|TRBJ2-1|.
CASKTGLTYNEQFF
TGTGCCAGTAAAACGGGACTAACCTACAATGAGCAGTTCTTC
>TRBD1|TRBV28|TRBJ1-5|.
CASKTLTGDGPQHF
TGTGCCAGCAAAACTTTAACAGGGGATGGGCCCCAGCATTTT
>.|TRBV2|TRBJ2-7|.
CASKREYEQYF
TGTGCCAGCAAGAGGGAATACGAGCAGTACTTC
>.|TRBV5-1|TRBJ2-1|.
CASRGGTSNEQFF
TGCGCCAGCAGGGGGGGAACGAGCAATGAGCAGTTCTTC
>TRBD2|TRBV27|TRBJ2-1|.
CASKGTRGDNEQFF
TGTGCCAGTAAGGGGACTAGGGGGGACAATGAGCAGTTCTTC
>TRBD1|TRBV7-9|TRBJ1-3|.
CATDIGQGLAGNTIYF
TGTGCCACCGATATCGGACAGGGACTGGCAGGAAACACCATATATTTT
>TRBD2|TRBV9|TRBJ2-1|.
CASSVVVGTSAHEQFF
TGTGCCAGCAGCGTAGTCGTGGGGACTAGCGCCCATGAGCAGTTCTTC
>TRBD1|TRBV18|TRBJ1-1|.
CASSPPGTGGEAFF
TGTGCCAGCTCACCACCCGGGACAGGGGGCGAAGCTTTCTTT
>TRBD2|TRBV11-3|TRBJ2-1|.
CASSLVRGNEQFF
TGTGCCAGCAGCTTAGTGCGGGGGAATGAGCAGTTCTTC
>.|TRBV7-2|TRBJ2-1|.
CASSWSSYNEQFF
TGTGCCAGCAGCTGGAGCTCCTACAATGAGCAGTTCTTC
>TRBD2|TRBV18|TRBJ2-5|.
CASSLGLEETQYF
TGTGCCAGCTCACTGGGACTAGAAGAGACCCAGTACTTC
>TRBD1|TRBV5-1|TRBJ1-1|once
CASSAPGGLNTEAFF
TGCGCCAGCAGCGCACCAGGGGGCCTGAACACTGAAGCTTTCTTT
>TRBD2|TRBV5-6|TRBJ2-2|.
CASSLAQREATGELFF
TGTGCCAGCAGCTTGGCTCAGCGGGAGGCCACCGGGGAGCTGTTTTTT
>.|TRBV2|TRBJ1-4|.
CASSAIQGISEKLFF
TGTGCCAGCAGCGCTATTCAGGGTATTAGTGAAAAACTGTTTTTT
>.|TRBV2|TRBJ1-6|.
CASSPGGSANSPLHF
TGTGCCAGCAGTCCCGGAGGTAGCGCCAATTCACCCCTCCACTTT
>.|TRBV9|TRBJ2-1|.
CASSLLNRAAPNNEQFF
TGTGCCAGCAGTCTTCTTAACAGGGCCGCGCCAAACAATGAGCAGTTCTTC